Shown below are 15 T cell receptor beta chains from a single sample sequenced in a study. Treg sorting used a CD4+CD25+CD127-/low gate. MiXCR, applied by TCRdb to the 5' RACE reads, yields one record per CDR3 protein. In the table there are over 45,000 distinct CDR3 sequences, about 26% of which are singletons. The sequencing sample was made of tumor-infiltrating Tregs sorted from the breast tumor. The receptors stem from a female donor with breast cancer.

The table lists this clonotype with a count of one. CDR3 sequence: CASSLTGRRTSGQETQYF. Here the CDR3 DNA reads TGCGCCAGCAGCTTGACGGGAAGAAGGACTAGCGGCCAAGAGACCCAGTACTTC. The chain combines TRBV5-1 with TRBJ2-5; 10 positions agree with TRBD2. This CDR3 has 18 amino acids. Germline V lookup: CDR1 SGHRS, CDR2 YFSETQ. The V segment lost 1 base and the J segment 1 base; nucleotides outside the gene matches: 10.

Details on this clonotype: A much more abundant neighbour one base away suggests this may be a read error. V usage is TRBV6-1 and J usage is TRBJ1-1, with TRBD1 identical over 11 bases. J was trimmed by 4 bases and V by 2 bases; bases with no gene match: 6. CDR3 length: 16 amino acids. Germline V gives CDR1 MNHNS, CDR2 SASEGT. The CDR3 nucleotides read TGTGCCAGCAGTGAATACGGGGACAGGGGGAGCACTGAAGCTTTCTTT. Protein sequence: CASSEYGDRGSTEAFF.

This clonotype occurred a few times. Here the CDR3 DNA reads TGTGCCACCAGCAGAGATCGGGCTAGCGGTAAAAATGAGCAGTTCTTC. This sequence encodes CATSRDRASGKNEQFF. The rearrangement links TRBV15 to TRBJ2-1, with TRBD2 matching over 7 bases. Germline V gives CDR1 LNHNV, CDR2 YYDKDF (reference sequence). The J segment lost 7 bases and the V segment lost 0 bases, leaving 9 bases of the junction unmatched. The CDR3 is 16 residues long.

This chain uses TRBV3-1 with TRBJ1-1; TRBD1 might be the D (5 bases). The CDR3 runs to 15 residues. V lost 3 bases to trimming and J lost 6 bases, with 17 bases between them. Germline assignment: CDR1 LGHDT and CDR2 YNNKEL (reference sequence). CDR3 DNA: TGTGCCAGCAGCCACTTAACGGCGGGGGTCTCTGAAGCTTTCTTT. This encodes CASSHLTAGVSEAFF.

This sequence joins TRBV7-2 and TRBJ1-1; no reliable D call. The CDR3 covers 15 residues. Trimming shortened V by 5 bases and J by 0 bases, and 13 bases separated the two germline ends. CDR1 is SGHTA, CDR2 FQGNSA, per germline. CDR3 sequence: CASSPSHSMNTEAFF. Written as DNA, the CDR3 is TGTGCCAGCAGCCCTAGCCACAGTATGAACACTGAAGCTTTCTTT.

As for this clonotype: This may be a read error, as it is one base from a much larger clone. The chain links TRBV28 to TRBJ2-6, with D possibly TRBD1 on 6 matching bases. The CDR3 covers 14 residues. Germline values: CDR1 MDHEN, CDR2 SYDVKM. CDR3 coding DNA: TGTACCAGCAGGGGAGTCGCTGGGGCCAACGTCCTGACTTTC. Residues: CTSRGVAGANVLTF.

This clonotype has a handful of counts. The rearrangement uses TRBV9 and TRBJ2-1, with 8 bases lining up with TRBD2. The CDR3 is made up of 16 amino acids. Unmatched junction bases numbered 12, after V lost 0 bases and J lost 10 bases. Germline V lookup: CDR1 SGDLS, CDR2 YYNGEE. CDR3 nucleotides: TGTGCCAGCAGCGTAGAGAAGCGGGGGACCTGGCGGGAGCAGTTCTTC. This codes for CASSVEKRGTWREQFF. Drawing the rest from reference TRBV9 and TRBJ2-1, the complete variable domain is DSGVTQTPKHLITATGQRVTLRCSPRSGDLSVYWYQQSLDQGLQFLIQYYNGEERAKGNILERFSAQQFPDLHSELNLSSLELGDSALYFCASSVEKRGTWREQFFGPGTRLTVL.

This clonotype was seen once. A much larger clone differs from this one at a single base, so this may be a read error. The CDR3 protein is CASSLGGRTSYEQYF. In DNA, the CDR3 is TGTGCCAGCAGCTTAGGGGGACGGACCTCCTACGAGCAGTACTTC. The chain recombines TRBV11-2 with TRBJ2-7; possibly TRBD1 or TRBD2 for D (5 bases each). This CDR3 comprises 15 residues. From germline, CDR1 is SGHAT and CDR2 FQNNGV. V was shortened by 1 base and J by 0 bases, with 10 bases between the two germline ends.

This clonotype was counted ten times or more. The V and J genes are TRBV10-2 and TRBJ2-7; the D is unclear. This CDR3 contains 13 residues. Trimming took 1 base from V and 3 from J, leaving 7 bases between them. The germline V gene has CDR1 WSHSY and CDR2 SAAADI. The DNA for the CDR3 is TGCGCCAGCAGTGAGTGGCAGATCTACGAGCAGTACTTC. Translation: CASSEWQIYEQYF.

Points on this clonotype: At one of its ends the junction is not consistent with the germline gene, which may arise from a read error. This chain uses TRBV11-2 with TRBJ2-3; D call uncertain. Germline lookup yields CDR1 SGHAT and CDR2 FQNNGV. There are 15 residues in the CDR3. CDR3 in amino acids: CASSPPGKSGDTQCF. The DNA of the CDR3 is TGTGCCAGCAGCCCCCCGGGTAAGAGTGGAGATACGCAGTGTTTT.

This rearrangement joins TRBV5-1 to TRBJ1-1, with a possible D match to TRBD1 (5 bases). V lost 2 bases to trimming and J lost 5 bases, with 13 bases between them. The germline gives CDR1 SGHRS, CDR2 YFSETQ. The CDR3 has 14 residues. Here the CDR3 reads CASSFEGAKTEAFF. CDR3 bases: TGCGCCAGCAGCTTTGAAGGGGCGAAAACTGAAGCTTTCTTT.

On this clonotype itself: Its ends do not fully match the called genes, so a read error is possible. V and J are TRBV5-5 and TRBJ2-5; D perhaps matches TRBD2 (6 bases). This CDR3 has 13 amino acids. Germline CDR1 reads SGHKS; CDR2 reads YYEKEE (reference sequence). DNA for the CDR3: TGTACCAGCAGCTTGGAGGGAAGGGAGACCCAGTACTTC. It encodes CTSSLEGRETQYF.

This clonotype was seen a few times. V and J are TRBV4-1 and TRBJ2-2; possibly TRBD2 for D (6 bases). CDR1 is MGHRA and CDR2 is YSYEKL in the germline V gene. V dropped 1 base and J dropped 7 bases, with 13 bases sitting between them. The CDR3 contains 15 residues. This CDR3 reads CASSQVSGVVGELFF. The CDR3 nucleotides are TGCGCCAGCAGCCAAGTATCGGGAGTCGTCGGGGAGCTGTTTTTT.

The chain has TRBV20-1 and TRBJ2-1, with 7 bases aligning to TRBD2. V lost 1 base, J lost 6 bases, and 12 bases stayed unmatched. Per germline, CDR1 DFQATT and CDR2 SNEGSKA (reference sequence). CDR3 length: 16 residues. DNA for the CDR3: TGCAGTGCTAGAGTAATAAGCGGGAAGAGAAGCAATGAGCAGTTCTTC. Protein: CSARVISGKRSNEQFF.

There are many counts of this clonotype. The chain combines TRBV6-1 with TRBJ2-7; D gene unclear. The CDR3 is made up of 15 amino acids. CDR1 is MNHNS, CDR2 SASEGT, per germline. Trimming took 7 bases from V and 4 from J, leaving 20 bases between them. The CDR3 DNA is TGTGCCAGCACCCTACGGCGCGGCAATGCATACGAGCAGTACTTC. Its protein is CASTLRRGNAYEQYF.